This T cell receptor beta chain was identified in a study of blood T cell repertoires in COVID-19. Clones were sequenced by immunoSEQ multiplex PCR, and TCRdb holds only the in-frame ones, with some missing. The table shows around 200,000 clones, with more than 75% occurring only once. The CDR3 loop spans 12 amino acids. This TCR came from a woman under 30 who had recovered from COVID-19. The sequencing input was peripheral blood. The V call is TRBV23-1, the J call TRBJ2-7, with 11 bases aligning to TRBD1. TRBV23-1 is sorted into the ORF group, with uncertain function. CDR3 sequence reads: CATGQGAREQYF. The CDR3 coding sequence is TGCGCAACCGGACAGGGGGCTCGGGAGCAGTACTTC.